What follows are 15 T cell receptor beta chains derived from one specimen sequenced in a study of T cells in Graves' hyperthyroidism and ophthalmopathy. There were TCR beta CDR3 regions amplified from RNA transcripts. The HTBI set primed first-round TCR CDR3 RT-PCR. TCRdb re-derived calls from the multiplex PCR reads in MiXCR, one entry per CDR3 protein. In the table there are more than 300,000 distinct CDR3 sequences, more than 11% of which are singletons. What was sequenced was blood. The receptors stem from a woman younger than 45 with Graves' hyperthyroidism.

This clonotype appeared a few times. V and J are TRBV6-5 and TRBJ2-6; D remains ambiguous. The CDR3 is 16 amino acids. Per the germline V gene, CDR1 is MNHEY and CDR2 is SVGAGI. V was clipped by 0 bases and J by 4 bases, with 10 bases between them. DNA for the CDR3: TGTGCCAGCAGTTACTCAGGGCCAAAGGGGGCCAACGTCCTGACTTTC. This translates into CASSYSGPKGANVLTF.

V usage is TRBV27 and J usage is TRBJ1-6; D is perhaps TRBD1 (5 bases). V gave up 5 bases and J gave up 6 bases, with 11 bases separating them. This CDR3 has 14 residues. CDR1 and CDR2 (germline): MNHEY, SMNVEV (reference sequence). DNA for the CDR3: TGTGCCAGCAGTACAGGACGGTCTAATTCACCCCTCCACTTT. The encoded protein is CASSTGRSNSPLHF.

This clonotype was recorded many times. The V call is TRBV27, the J call TRBJ2-1; 8 bases match TRBD2. This CDR3 has 14 residues. J lost 4 bases, V lost 8 bases, and 7 bases had no gene match. Germline CDR1 MNHEY, CDR2 SMNVEV (reference sequence). In nucleotides, the CDR3 is TGTGCCAGCGCTGGGACTAGAGAATACAATGAGCAGTTCTTC. Residues: CASAGTREYNEQFF.

This clonotype was picked up a small number of times. V and J are TRBV30 and TRBJ1-1; D gene unclear. The V end was cut by 2 bases, the J end by 1 base, with 14 bases between. The CDR3 runs to 15 residues. CDR1 and CDR2 (germline): GTSNPN, SVGIG (reference sequence). The CDR3 spells CAWSSFLRPNTEAFF. For the CDR3, the DNA is TGTGCCTGGAGTTCCTTTCTCAGACCGAACACTGAAGCTTTCTTT.

CDR3 in DNA: TGTGCCAGCAGGGGCTGGCGGAATGAAAAACTGTTTTTT. This gives the protein CASRGWRNEKLFF. The chain employs TRBV3-1 and TRBJ1-4; no firm D call. This CDR3 contains 13 residues. Germline-derived CDR1 and CDR2 are LGHDT and YNNKEL (reference sequence). Trimming took off 6 bases at V and 5 bases at J, with 10 bases between the two ends.

The chain has TRBV20-1 and TRBJ2-7, with D possibly being TRBD2 (6 bases). From germline, CDR1 is DFQATT and CDR2 SNEGSKA (reference sequence). With 3 bases removed from V and 1 base from J, the gap between germline ends came to 16 bases. The CDR3 sequence is 15 residues long. CDR3: CSARALRDSSYEQYF. CDR3 nucleotides: TGCAGTGCTAGGGCCCTCCGGGACTCTTCCTACGAGCAGTACTTC.

This clonotype appeared many times. The chain uses TRBV12-3 or TRBV12-4 and TRBJ2-7; the match to TRBD2 covers 11 bases. The CDR3 totals 13 residues. V shed 6 bases and J 4 bases; nucleotides not matched to a gene: 2. The CDR3 DNA follows: TGTGCCAGCAGGCCTAGCGGGAGGTACGAGCAGTACTTC. It encodes CASRPSGRYEQYF.

This clonotype occurred many times. The chain couples TRBV28 to TRBJ2-6; TRBD1 is a possible D gene (5 bases). The CDR3 sequence is 17 residues long. Germline V gene lookup returns CDR1 MDHEN and CDR2 SYDVKM. V was shortened by 2 bases and J by 0 bases, with 11 bases between the two germline ends. The CDR3 DNA is TGTGCCAGCAGTTTAAGGGGATCACCCTCTGGGGCCAACGTCCTGACTTTC. Translating gives CASSLRGSPSGANVLTF.

Ten or more counts support this clonotype. The genes are TRBV20-1 and TRBJ2-3; 9 positions match TRBD2. The germline CDR1 and CDR2 sequences are DFQATT and SNEGSKA (reference sequence). The CDR3 spans 16 residues. V gave up 3 bases and J gave up 3 bases; unmatched junction bases: 10. DNA of the CDR3: TGCAGTGCTAGGTCCTATAGCGGGGGACCGACAGATACGCAGTATTTT. Protein: CSARSYSGGPTDTQYF.

This clonotype has at least ten counts. V gene TRBV11-2 combines with J gene TRBJ2-7; TRBD1 is a possible D gene (6 bases). The V gene's germline CDR1 is SGHAT and CDR2 FQNNGV. This CDR3 is 14 amino acids long. Trimming cost V 5 bases and J 0 bases, with 11 bases left between them. The CDR3 sequence: CASSRQASSYEQYF. The CDR3, as DNA: TGTGCCAGCAGCCGACAGGCCAGCTCCTACGAGCAGTACTTC. Full variable domain (rest looked up from reference TRBV11-2 and TRBJ2-7): EAGVAQSPRYKIIEKRQSVAFWCNPISGHATLYWYQQILGQGPKLLIQFQNNGVVDDSQLPKDRFSAERLKGVDSTLKIQPAKLEDSAVYLCASSRQASSYEQYFGPGTRLTVT.

The chain couples TRBV29-1 to TRBJ1-5; perhaps TRBD1 as D (6 bases). V was pared by 5 bases and J by 7 bases, with 15 bases between. The CDR3 has 13 amino acids. Germline V gene data show CDR1 as SQVTM and CDR2 as ANQGSEA. DNA of the CDR3: TGCAGCGTTTCTGTATGGGGGCACCAGCCCCAGCATTTT. Protein: CSVSVWGHQPQHF.

The chain joins TRBV6-1 to TRBJ1-6; TRBD1 matches 9 bases. CDR3 length: 14 amino acids. The germline V gene has CDR1 MNHNS and CDR2 SASEGT. V was pared by 4 bases and J by 7 bases, with 2 bases of the junction left unmatched. CDR3 sequence: CASSGGTGNSPLHF. For the CDR3, the DNA is TGTGCCAGCAGTGGCGGGACAGGGAATTCACCCCTCCACTTT.

This clonotype has at least ten counts. One junction end disagrees with the germline gene, perhaps due to a read error. This chain joins TRBV28 and TRBJ2-7; no reliable D call. Germline V gives CDR1 MDHEN, CDR2 SYDVKM. The CDR3 runs to 13 residues. The CDR3 spells CVSSLGGGYEQYF. The CDR3 bases are TGTGTCAGCAGCCTAGGTGGTGGGTACGAGCAGTACTTC.

V usage is TRBV27 and J usage is TRBJ2-3; the match to TRBD2 covers 8 bases. CDR1 and CDR2 from the germline V gene are MNHEY and SMNVEV (reference sequence). With V trimmed by 6 bases and J by 0 bases, 5 bases remained unmatched. The CDR3 runs to 15 residues. CDR3 amino acids: CASSQLAVSTDTQYF. CDR3 DNA: TGTGCCAGCAGCCAACTAGCGGTCAGCACAGATACGCAGTATTTT.

In its sample, this clonotype was seen many times. The rearrangement joins TRBV28 to TRBJ2-7; 8 bases fit TRBD1. The V gene end was trimmed by 6 bases and the J gene end by 6 bases; junction bases not matched to a gene: 10. This CDR3 contains 14 residues. From germline, CDR1 is MDHEN and CDR2 SYDVKM. The CDR3 DNA sequence: TGTGCCAGCAGAATGGACAGGGTGGTGATCGAGCAGTACTTC. This gives the protein CASRMDRVVIEQYF.